One sample yielded the 6 T cell receptor beta chains listed below, sequenced in a study of cytomegalovirus exposure and HLA in healthy donors. Both 60 Vbeta primers and 13 Jbeta primers went into the PCR. Produced via immunoSEQ multiplex PCR; TCRdb's table is partial and in-frame only. The repertoire consists of about 160,000 clones, with roughly four fifths occurring once and the leading ten covering approximately 2.3%. The sample consisted of PBMCs. These receptors came from a female donor in good health and CMV-seronegative.

V and J are TRBV6-1 and TRBJ2-7; no firm D call. Germline V gene sequence: CDR1 MNHNS, CDR2 SASEGT. Deletions cut 6 bases from V and 6 bases from J, with 18 bases between. The CDR3 is 14 amino acids. CDR3 nucleotide sequence: TGTGCCAGCAGAAAATCCGCCGAAGAGGTCGAGCAGTACTTC. Encoded protein: CASRKSAEEVEQYF.

The V and J genes are TRBV9 and TRBJ2-3; 8 positions match TRBD2. V lost 3 bases and J lost 3; bases outside the gene matches: 18. The CDR3 extends over 19 amino acids. Germline assignment: CDR1 SGDLS and CDR2 YYNGEE. CDR3 region: CASSALGGAAGAWTDTQYF. The CDR3 DNA is TGTGCCAGCAGCGCGCTAGGGGGGGCAGCGGGAGCGTGGACAGATACGCAGTATTTT.

The table lists this clone with a count of one. The rearrangement joins TRBV29-1 to TRBJ1-1; D uncertain. The CDR3 runs to 12 residues. Germline CDR1 reads SQVTM; CDR2 reads ANQGSEA. V gave up 6 bases and J gave up 0 bases, with 8 bases separating them. CDR3 DNA: TGCAGCGTCGGGAGTATGAACACTGAAGCTTTCTTT. Residues: CSVGSMNTEAFF. The full variable domain, with the rest looked up from reference TRBV29-1 and TRBJ1-1, is SAVISQKPSRDICQRGTSLTIQCQVDSQVTMMFWYRQQPGQSLTLIATANQGSEATYESGFVIDKFPISRPNLTFSTLTVSNMSPEDSSIYLCSVGSMNTEAFFGQGTRLTVV.

The V gene is TRBV7-2, the J gene TRBJ2-2; 8 bases fit TRBD2. Germline CDR1 reads SGHTA; CDR2 reads FQGNSA. The J segment lost 2 bases and the V segment lost 6 bases, leaving 5 bases of the junction unmatched. The length of the CDR3 is 15 residues. Written as DNA, the CDR3 is TGTGCCAGCAGTTTACTAGCGGCCAACACCGGGGAGCTGTTTTTT. Its translation is CASSLLAANTGELFF.

The chain combines TRBV28 with TRBJ2-2; 7 bases line up with TRBD1. The V gene's germline CDR1 is MDHEN and CDR2 SYDVKM. The CDR3 is 15 residues long. Trimming cost V 2 bases and J 2 bases; bases outside gene matches: 2. The CDR3 is CASSLTGVNTGELFF. CDR3 coding DNA: TGTGCCAGCAGTTTAACAGGGGTAAACACCGGGGAGCTGTTTTTT.

CDR3 loop: CSVSGGSTDTQYF. Here the CDR3 DNA reads TGCAGCGTTTCAGGGGGTAGCACAGATACGCAGTATTTT. J is TRBJ2-3 and V is TRBV29-1; 7 bases are a match to TRBD1. The V segment lost 5 bases and the J segment 0 bases; nucleotides outside the gene matches: 2. CDR1 SQVTM and CDR2 ANQGSEA come from the germline V gene. This CDR3 contains 13 residues.